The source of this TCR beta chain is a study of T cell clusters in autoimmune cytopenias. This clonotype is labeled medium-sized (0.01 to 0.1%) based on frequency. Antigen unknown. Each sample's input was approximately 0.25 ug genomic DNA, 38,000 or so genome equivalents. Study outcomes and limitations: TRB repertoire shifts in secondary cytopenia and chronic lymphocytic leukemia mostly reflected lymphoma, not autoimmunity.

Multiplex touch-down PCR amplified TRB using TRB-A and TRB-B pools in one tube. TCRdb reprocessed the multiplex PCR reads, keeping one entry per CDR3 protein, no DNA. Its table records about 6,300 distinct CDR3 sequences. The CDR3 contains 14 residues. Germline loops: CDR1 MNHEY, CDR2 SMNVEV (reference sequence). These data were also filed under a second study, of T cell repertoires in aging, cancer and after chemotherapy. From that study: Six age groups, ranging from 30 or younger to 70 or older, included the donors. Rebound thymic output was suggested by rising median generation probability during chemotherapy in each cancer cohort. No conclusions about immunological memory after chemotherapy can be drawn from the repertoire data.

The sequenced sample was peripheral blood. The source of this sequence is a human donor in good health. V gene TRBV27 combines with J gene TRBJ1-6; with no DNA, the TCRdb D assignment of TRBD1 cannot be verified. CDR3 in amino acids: CASSWQGLNSPLHF.